One sample yielded the 32 T cell receptor beta chains listed below, sequenced in a study of cytomegalovirus exposure and HLA in healthy donors. Vbeta (60) and Jbeta (13) primers were used in the PCR. Only in-frame clones appear in the TCRdb table, and some are missing; sequencing was by immunoSEQ multiplex PCR. The data contain around 150,000 clones, approximately 67% of them singletons. Sample: PBMCs. The source is a woman between 18 and 29 years old in good health and CMV-seropositive.

This chain connects TRBV29-1 to TRBJ2-5; D remains unclear. From germline, CDR1 is SQVTM and CDR2 ANQGSEA. V shed 7 bases and J shed 0 bases, with 9 bases lying between them. The CDR3 has 12 amino acids. CDR3 sequence (DNA): TGCAGCGCCAAATTGTACCAAGAGACCCAGTACTTC. It codes for CSAKLYQETQYF.

The chain links TRBV27 to TRBJ1-2; D is unclear. Trimming stripped 5 bases from V and 4 bases from J, with 11 bases between. The CDR3 totals 13 residues. The germline V gene encodes CDR1 MNHEY and CDR2 SMNVEV (reference sequence). Here the CDR3 DNA reads TGTGCCAGCAGTGAAAGCCGCTTCTATGGCTACACCTTC. As protein: CASSESRFYGYTF.

The rearrangement links TRBV11-2 to TRBJ2-2; 8 bases fit TRBD2. Germline CDR1 and CDR2: SGHAT and FQNNGV. V lost 4 bases and J lost 2; bases outside the gene matches: 6. CDR3 size: 16 residues. CDR3: CASSSQGLANTGELFF. The CDR3 DNA reads as TGTGCCAGCAGCTCTCAAGGACTAGCTAACACCGGGGAGCTGTTTTTT. Together with reference TRBV11-2 and TRBJ2-2, the CDR3 gives the full variable domain: EAGVAQSPRYKIIEKRQSVAFWCNPISGHATLYWYQQILGQGPKLLIQFQNNGVVDDSQLPKDRFSAERLKGVDSTLKIQPAKLEDSAVYLCASSSQGLANTGELFFGEGSRLTVL.

V is TRBV6-5 and J is TRBJ2-5; perhaps TRBD2 as D (5 bases). The CDR3 runs to 14 residues. Germline lookup yields CDR1 MNHEY and CDR2 SVGAGI. V was shortened by 0 bases and J by 1 base, with 6 bases between the two germline ends. Written as DNA, the CDR3 is TGTGCCAGCAGTTACTCGGCGGGCCAAGAGACCCAGTACTTC. Amino acids: CASSYSAGQETQYF.

The CDR3 reads CASSYGGGQGEETQYF. As DNA, the CDR3 is TGTGCCAGCAGTTACGGGGGGGGACAAGGAGAAGAGACCCAGTACTTC. The chain uses TRBV6-5 and TRBJ2-5; tentatively, D is TRBD2 (7 bases). The V and J ends lost 2 bases and 3 bases respectively, with 16 bases between them. This CDR3 has 16 residues. Looked up from germline, CDR1 is MNHEY and CDR2 is SVGAGI.

The J gene is TRBJ2-7, the V gene TRBV27; no reliable D call. This CDR3 has 13 amino acids. Trimming cost V 4 bases and J 4 bases, with 11 bases left between them. Germline values: CDR1 MNHEY, CDR2 SMNVEV (reference sequence). The CDR3 sequence: CASSSLSPYEQYF. The CDR3 nucleotides are TGTGCCAGCAGTTCTCTCTCCCCGTACGAGCAGTACTTC.

This clone has a handful of counts. V usage is TRBV10-3 and J usage is TRBJ1-5, with 7 bases lining up with TRBD1. Germline V gene sequence: CDR1 ENHRY, CDR2 SYGVKD. Trimming at V came to 10 bases and at J to 3 bases, leaving 9 bases not matched to a gene. The CDR3 totals 14 residues. CDR3 in amino acids: CATRFDRDNQPQHF. The CDR3 DNA sequence: TGTGCCACCCGATTCGACAGGGACAATCAGCCCCAGCATTTT.

V usage is TRBV5-6 and J usage is TRBJ2-7, with 11 bases that match TRBD2. The length of the CDR3 is 14 residues. Germline V lookup: CDR1 SGHDT, CDR2 YYEEEE. V gave up 8 bases and J gave up 0 bases; unmatched junction bases: 4. The CDR3 DNA follows: TGTGCCAGTCTCCTAGCGGGAGGCTCCTACGAGCAGTACTTC. This encodes CASLLAGGSYEQYF.

This clone occurred a few times. The chain employs TRBV4-3 and TRBJ1-4; no clear D. Trimming removed 0 bases at V and 8 bases at J, with 7 bases between. CDR3 size: 13 residues. CDR1 and CDR2 (germline): LGHNA, YSLEER. CDR3 protein: CASSQEEQEKLFF. The CDR3 bases are TGCGCCAGCAGCCAAGAGGAGCAAGAAAAACTGTTTTTT.

The V gene is TRBV30, the J gene TRBJ1-2, with TRBD1 matching over 7 bases. From germline, CDR1 is GTSNPN and CDR2 SVGIG (reference sequence). The CDR3 is 12 amino acids. Germline trimming cut 8 bases from V and 2 bases from J; bases unmatched to any gene: 5. CDR3 bases: TGTGCCACAAACAGGGGAAACTATGGCTACACCTTC. Protein product: CATNRGNYGYTF.

The chain links TRBV10-2 to TRBJ1-5; 8 bases agree with TRBD1. This CDR3 comprises 15 residues. Germline CDR1 WSHSY, CDR2 SAAADI. V gave up 5 bases and J gave up 4 bases; unmatched junction bases: 7. This CDR3 reads CASSPDRGRNQPQHF. CDR3 DNA: TGCGCCAGCAGTCCCGACAGGGGCCGAAATCAGCCCCAGCATTTT.

V gene TRBV19 combines with J gene TRBJ2-7; 8 bases match TRBD1. Germline CDR1 LNHDA, CDR2 SQIVND (reference sequence). CDR3 length: 15 residues. J gave up 0 bases and V 5 bases, and 6 bases lay outside the gene matches. The CDR3 nucleotides read TGTGCCAGTAGTGGGGACAGGACGAACTCCTACGAGCAGTACTTC. This sequence encodes CASSGDRTNSYEQYF.

V usage is TRBV6-5 and J usage is TRBJ1-3; D perhaps matches TRBD1 (6 bases). The CDR3 covers 15 residues. V lost 7 bases to trimming and J lost 5 bases, with 18 bases between them. CDR1 is MNHEY and CDR2 is SVGAGI in the germline V gene. DNA of the CDR3: TGTGCCAGCAAGGGGGGGCCCCAAGGACGAAACACCATATATTTT. Translation: CASKGGPQGRNTIYF.

V gene TRBV27 combines with J gene TRBJ1-2; perhaps TRBD1 as D (5 bases). Germline V gene data show CDR1 as MNHEY and CDR2 as SMNVEV (reference sequence). The CDR3 covers 14 residues. V lost 3 bases, J lost 1 base, and 9 bases lay in between. This chain's CDR3 is CASSFRQYNYGYTF. The CDR3 DNA reads TGTGCCAGCAGTTTCCGACAGTATAACTATGGCTACACCTTC.

This clone was seen more than once but under ten times. V is TRBV27 and J is TRBJ2-7; 9 bases agree with TRBD1. Germline CDR1 and CDR2: MNHEY and SMNVEV (reference sequence). V was pared by 3 bases and J by 3 bases, with 6 bases of the junction left unmatched. The CDR3 totals 15 residues. The CDR3 spells CASSFAGTGRYEQYF. CDR3 DNA: TGTGCCAGCAGTTTTGCCGGGACAGGGCGCTACGAGCAGTACTTC.

A few counts support this clone. The same CDR3 also results from other DNA sequences found in this sample. The genes are TRBV9 and TRBJ1-1, with a possible D match to TRBD1 (5 bases). From germline, CDR1 is SGDLS and CDR2 YYNGEE. CDR3 size: 13 residues. V lost 0 bases and J lost 3, with 6 bases in between. Here the CDR3 DNA reads TGTGCCAGCAGCGTAGGGGGGGACACTGAAGCTTTCTTT. Its translation: CASSVGGDTEAFF. The variable domain in full, with the rest retrieved from reference TRBV9 and TRBJ1-1, is DSGVTQTPKHLITATGQRVTLRCSPRSGDLSVYWYQQSLDQGLQFLIQYYNGEERAKGNILERFSAQQFPDLHSELNLSSLELGDSALYFCASSVGGDTEAFFGQGTRLTVV.

The V gene is TRBV28, the J gene TRBJ1-4; D remains ambiguous. Deletions cut 7 bases from V and 8 bases from J, with 17 bases between. Germline CDR1 is MDHEN and CDR2 is SYDVKM. The CDR3 covers 14 residues. The CDR3: CASTEGLRGEKLFF. CDR3 nucleotides: TGTGCCAGCACCGAGGGATTAAGAGGCGAAAAACTGTTTTTT.

The chain joins TRBV12-5 to TRBJ2-7; D is ambiguous. The V gene lost 2 bases and the J gene lost 3 bases, with 29 bases spanning the gap. CDR1 is LGHNT, CDR2 FRNRAP, per germline. There are 20 residues in the CDR3. CDR3 sequence: CASGLSHHYVTHLVDYEQYF. CDR3 nucleotide sequence: TGTGCTAGTGGTTTGTCGCACCATTATGTTACCCACTTAGTTGACTACGAGCAGTACTTC.

The chain links TRBV5-7 to TRBJ1-2; 8 nucleotides align to TRBD1. TRBV5-7 is an ORF for which the function is uncertain. This CDR3 has 14 amino acids. Trimming at V came to 0 bases and at J to 4 bases, leaving 2 bases not matched to a gene. The CDR3 DNA follows: TGTGCCAGCAGCTTGGCGGACAGGGTCTATGGCTACACCTTC. It translates to CASSLADRVYGYTF.

The J gene is TRBJ2-7, the V gene TRBV28, with 7 bases identical to TRBD1. Trimming at V came to 5 bases and at J to 8 bases, leaving 6 bases not matched to a gene. The CDR3 has 12 amino acids. Germline lookup yields CDR1 MDHEN and CDR2 SYDVKM. Here the CDR3 reads CASSLDRDKQYF. The CDR3 region has the DNA TGTGCCAGCAGTCTCGACAGGGACAAGCAGTACTTC.

The chain carries TRBV27 and TRBJ1-2; 9 bases are shared with TRBD1. The V gene end was trimmed by 6 bases and the J gene end by 0 bases; junction bases not matched to a gene: 5. From germline, CDR1 is MNHEY and CDR2 SMNVEV (reference sequence). The CDR3 totals 15 residues. The CDR3 sequence is CASRQTGGPNYGYTF. The CDR3 DNA follows: TGTGCCAGCAGGCAAACAGGGGGCCCTAACTATGGCTACACCTTC.

The V and J genes are TRBV9 and TRBJ2-7, with 8 bases matching TRBD2. CDR1 and CDR2 (germline): SGDLS, YYNGEE. With V trimmed by 0 bases and J by 5 bases, 10 bases remained unmatched. CDR3 length: 16 residues. The CDR3 reads CASSVDGGRSVDEQYF. Written as DNA, the CDR3 is TGTGCCAGCAGCGTAGATGGCGGGAGGAGCGTGGACGAGCAGTACTTC.

CDR3 in amino acids: CASSKVGQERQPQHF. The DNA of the CDR3 is TGTGCCAGCAGCAAAGTGGGACAGGAAAGGCAGCCCCAGCATTTT. The V call is TRBV21-1, the J call TRBJ1-5; the D call TRBD1 from the table was never checked on the DNA. TRBV21-1 is an annotated pseudogene. The length of the CDR3 is 15 residues.

The rearrangement joins TRBV12-5 to TRBJ2-2, with D unclear. The CDR3 contains 12 residues. With 1 base removed from V and 6 bases from J, the gap between germline ends came to 3 bases. Germline-derived CDR1 and CDR2 are LGHNT and FRNRAP. CDR3: CASGLGPGELFF. Written as DNA, the CDR3 is TGTGCTAGTGGTTTGGGGCCCGGGGAGCTGTTTTTT.

The rearrangement links TRBV7-6 to TRBJ2-5, with D uncertain. Trimming cost V 5 bases and J 5 bases, with 6 bases left between them. This CDR3 region has 11 residues. Germline CDR1 SGHVS, CDR2 FNYEAQ. This CDR3 is CASSPDETQYF. The DNA for the CDR3 is TGTGCCAGCAGCCCAGATGAGACCCAGTACTTC.

This chain connects TRBV4-1 to TRBJ2-7; no clear D. Germline CDR1 and CDR2: MGHRA and YSYEKL. This CDR3 is 15 amino acids long. Trimming shortened V by 1 base and J by 4 bases, and 14 bases separated the two germline ends. The CDR3 DNA sequence: TGCGCCAGCAGCCAAGTCGCGACCGCCGGGTACGAGCAGTACTTC. Translating it yields CASSQVATAGYEQYF.

The chain couples TRBV19 to TRBJ1-4; no firm D call. This CDR3 region has 15 residues. Germline CDR1 and CDR2: LNHDA and SQIVND (reference sequence). With 2 bases removed from V and 0 bases from J, the gap between germline ends came to 7 bases. The chain's CDR3 is CASSINGATNEKLFF. CDR3 sequence (DNA): TGTGCCAGTAGTATAAACGGAGCAACTAATGAAAAACTGTTTTTT.

This clone appeared a few times. The V call is TRBV30, the J call TRBJ2-5; a possible D gene is TRBD1 (5 bases). With 2 bases removed from V and 11 bases from J, the gap between germline ends came to 15 bases. This CDR3 region has 12 residues. Germline loops: CDR1 GTSNPN, CDR2 SVGIG (reference sequence). CDR3 coding DNA: TGTGCCTGGAGTAACACAGGCGGTGAGCAGTACTTC. Residues: CAWSNTGGEQYF.

This chain uses TRBV2 with TRBJ2-7; 15 nucleotides agree with TRBD2. J lost 6 bases, V lost 8 bases, and 11 bases had no gene match. The CDR3 spans 16 residues. CDR1 is SNHLY, CDR2 FYNNEI, per germline. DNA of the CDR3: TGTGCCAGCCACGGACTAGCGGGGGGGTTCCTACCCGAGCAGTACTTC. It yields the protein CASHGLAGGFLPEQYF.

In its sample, this clone was seen once. V gene TRBV18 combines with J gene TRBJ2-3; weak D call: TRBD1 (6 bases). In germline, CDR1 is KGHSH, CDR2 LQKENI. The CDR3 covers 16 residues. Between the trimmed V and J ends, which lost 6 bases and 3 bases, there was a span of 19 bases. The CDR3 sequence: CASSLDGTFGTDTQYF. CDR3 sequence (DNA): TGTGCCAGCTCGCTCGATGGGACATTTGGGACAGATACGCAGTATTTT.

The table lists this clone with a few counts. The chain employs TRBV30 and TRBJ2-1; 9 bases fit TRBD2. The V segment lost 0 bases and the J segment 8 bases; nucleotides outside the gene matches: 8. Germline lookup yields CDR1 GTSNPN and CDR2 SVGIG (reference sequence). CDR3 length: 15 residues. This CDR3 is CAWSVHSGGFDEQFF. The CDR3 DNA reads TGTGCCTGGAGTGTACATAGCGGGGGATTTGATGAGCAGTTCTTC.

This chain joins TRBV2 and TRBJ2-5; D gene uncertain. Germline V gene sequence: CDR1 SNHLY, CDR2 FYNNEI. V was cut by 3 bases and J by 8 bases, with 10 bases left in between. The CDR3 is 12 residues long. CDR3 region: CASSEGTSTQYF. In nucleotides, the CDR3 is TGTGCCAGCAGTGAGGGCACATCCACCCAGTACTTC.